The T cell receptor (beta chain) under discussion was sequenced for a study of T cells after yellow fever vaccination. Study-wide findings and caveats: Though it reached lower strength, the secondary response hit its peak faster, day 5 versus 15. Reappearing after the booster were most of the clones from primary vaccination (almost 97% CD4, 70% to 90% CD8).

Notes on this clonotype: As yet, its antigen is unknown.

TCR cDNA, made by 5'RACE template switching, carried an added universal primer site and UMIs. TCRdb re-derived calls from the 5' RACE reads in MiXCR, one entry per CDR3 protein. The sample yields 350,000 to 450,000 distinct CDR3 sequences, under 7.5% seen once. V shed 6 bases and J 2 bases; nucleotides not matched to a gene: 13. CDR3 length equals 17 residues. Per the germline V gene, CDR1 is MNHEY and CDR2 is SVGEGT. Sequencing was performed on PBMCs, taken 5 days after the yellow fever booster vaccination. The sequence came from a man younger than 40 who received the YFV17D yellow fever vaccine. V gene TRBV6-2 or TRBV6-3 combines with J gene TRBJ2-7; 10 bases are a match to TRBD1. The CDR3 DNA is TGTGCCAGCAGCCTCCGGGACAGGGGCGTTGGGACCTACGAGCAGTACTTC. It translates to CASSLRDRGVGTYEQYF.